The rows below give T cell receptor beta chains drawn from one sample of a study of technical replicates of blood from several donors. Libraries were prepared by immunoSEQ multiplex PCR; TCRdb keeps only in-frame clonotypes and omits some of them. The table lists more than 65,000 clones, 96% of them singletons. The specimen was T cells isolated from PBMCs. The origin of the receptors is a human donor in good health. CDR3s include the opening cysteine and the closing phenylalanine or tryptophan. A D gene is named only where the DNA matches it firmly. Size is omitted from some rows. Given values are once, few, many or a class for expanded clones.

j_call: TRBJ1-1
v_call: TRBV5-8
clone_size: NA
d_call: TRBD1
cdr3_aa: CASSLEGQGFEAFF
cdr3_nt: TGTGCCAGCAGCTTGGAAGGACAGGGCTTTGAAGCTTTCTTT

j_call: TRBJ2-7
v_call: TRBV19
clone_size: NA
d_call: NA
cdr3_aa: CASSLGGTPTFYEQYF
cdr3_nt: TGTGCCAGTAGTTTAGGGGGGACACCAACTTTCTACGAGCAGTACTTC

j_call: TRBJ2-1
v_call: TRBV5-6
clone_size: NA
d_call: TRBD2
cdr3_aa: CASSPWTRNEQFF
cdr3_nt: TGTGCCAGCAGCCCATGGACTAGAAATGAGCAGTTCTTC

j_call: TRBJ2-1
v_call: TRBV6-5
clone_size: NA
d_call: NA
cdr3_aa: CASSYAAIDNEQFF
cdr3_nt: TGTGCCAGCAGTTACGCGGCTATCGATAATGAGCAGTTCTTC

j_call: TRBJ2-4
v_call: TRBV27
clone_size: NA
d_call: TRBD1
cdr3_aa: CASSPDRKNIQYF
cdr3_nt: TGTGCCAGCAGCCCGGACAGGAAAAACATTCAGTACTTC

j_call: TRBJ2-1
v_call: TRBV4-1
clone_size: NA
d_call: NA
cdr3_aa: CASNSGLSYNEQFF
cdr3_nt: TGCGCCAGCAACAGCGGGCTCTCCTACAATGAGCAGTTCTTC

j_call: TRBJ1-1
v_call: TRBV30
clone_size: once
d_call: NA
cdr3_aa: CAWNQGGIAFF
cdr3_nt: TGTGCCTGGAACCAGGGTGGAATCGCTTTCTTT

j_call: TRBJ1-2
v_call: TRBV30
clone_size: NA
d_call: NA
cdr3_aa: CAWLYIYGYTF
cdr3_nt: TGTGCCTGGCTTTATATCTATGGCTACACCTTC

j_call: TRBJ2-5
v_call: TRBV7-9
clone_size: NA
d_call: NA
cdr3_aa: CASSLAAGAGETQYF
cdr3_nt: TGTGCCAGCAGCTTAGCGGCGGGGGCAGGCGAGACCCAGTACTTC

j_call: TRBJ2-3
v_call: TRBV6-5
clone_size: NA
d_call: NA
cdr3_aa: CASSWRGTDTQYF
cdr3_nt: TGTGCCAGCAGCTGGAGGGGCACAGATACGCAGTATTTT

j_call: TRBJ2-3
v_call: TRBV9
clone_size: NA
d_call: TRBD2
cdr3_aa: CASSVKIAGEPVDTQYF
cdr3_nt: TGTGCCAGCAGCGTAAAGATAGCGGGAGAGCCTGTAGATACGCAGTATTTT

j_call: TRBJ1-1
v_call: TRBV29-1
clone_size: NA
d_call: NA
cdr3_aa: CSAPGHSTEAFF
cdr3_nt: TGCAGCGCCCCGGGACATTCCACTGAAGCTTTCTTT

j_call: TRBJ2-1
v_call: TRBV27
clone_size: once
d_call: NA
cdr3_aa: CASTRITDNEQFF
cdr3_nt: TGTGCCAGCACTCGAATTACAGACAATGAGCAGTTCTTC

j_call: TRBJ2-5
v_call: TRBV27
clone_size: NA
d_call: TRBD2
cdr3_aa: CASSLGSGRAWETQYF
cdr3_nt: TGTGCCAGCAGTTTAGGTAGCGGGAGGGCCTGGGAGACCCAGTACTTC

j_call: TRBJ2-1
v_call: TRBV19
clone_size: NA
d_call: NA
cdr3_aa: CASSTLAATEEFF
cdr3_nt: TGTGCCAGTAGTACGTTAGCGGCGACGGAGGAGTTCTTC

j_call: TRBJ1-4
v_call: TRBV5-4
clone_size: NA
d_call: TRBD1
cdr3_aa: CASSWDRGANEKLFF
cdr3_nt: TGTGCCAGCAGCTGGGACAGGGGAGCAAATGAAAAACTGTTTTTT

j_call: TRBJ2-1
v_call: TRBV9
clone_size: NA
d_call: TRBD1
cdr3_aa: CASSLVGTGAYNEQFF
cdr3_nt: TGTGCCAGCAGCCTAGTTGGGACAGGGGCCTACAATGAGCAGTTCTTC

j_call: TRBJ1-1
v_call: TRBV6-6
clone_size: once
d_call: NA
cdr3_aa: CASSYPPGQTNTEAFF
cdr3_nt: TGTGCCAGCAGTTACCCGCCTGGGCAGACGAACACTGAAGCTTTCTTT

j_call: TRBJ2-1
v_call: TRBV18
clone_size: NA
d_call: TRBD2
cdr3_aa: CASSIPGLASNNEQFF
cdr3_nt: TGTGCCAGCTCAATTCCGGGACTAGCGAGTAACAATGAGCAGTTCTTC

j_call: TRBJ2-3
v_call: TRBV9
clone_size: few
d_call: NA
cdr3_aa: CASSPRAGGDTQYF
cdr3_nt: TGTGCCAGCAGCCCTCGAGCGGGCGGAGATACGCAGTATTTT

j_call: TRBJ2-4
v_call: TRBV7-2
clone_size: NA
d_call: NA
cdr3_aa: CASSLGAGNIQYF
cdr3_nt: TGTGCCAGCAGCTTAGGGGCGGGAAACATTCAGTACTTC

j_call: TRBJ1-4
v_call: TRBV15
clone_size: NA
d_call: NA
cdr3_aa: CATSRPGHSDEKLFF
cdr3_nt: TGTGCCACCAGCCGGCCGGGACATAGCGATGAAAAACTGTTTTTT

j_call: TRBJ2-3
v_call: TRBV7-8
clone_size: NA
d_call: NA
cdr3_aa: CASSLRLASTDTQYF
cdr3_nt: TGTGCCAGCAGCCTAAGACTGGCTAGCACAGATACGCAGTATTTT

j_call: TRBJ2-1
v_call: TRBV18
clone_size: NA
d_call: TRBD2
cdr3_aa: CASSKTIAGSYNEQFF
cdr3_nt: TGTGCCAGCTCAAAAACCATAGCGGGCTCCTACAATGAGCAGTTCTTC

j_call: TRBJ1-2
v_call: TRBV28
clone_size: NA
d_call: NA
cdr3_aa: CASSLYQSLLGGYTF
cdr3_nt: TGTGCCAGCAGTTTATACCAGTCACTATTGGGTGGCTACACCTTC

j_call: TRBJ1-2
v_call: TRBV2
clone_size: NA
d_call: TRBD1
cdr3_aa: CAGDATGGDYTF
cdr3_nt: TGTGCCGGTGACGCGACAGGGGGCGACTACACCTTC

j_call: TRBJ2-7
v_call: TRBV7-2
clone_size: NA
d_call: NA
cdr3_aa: CASSLDNSEVTEQYF
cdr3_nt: TGTGCCAGCAGCTTAGACAATAGCGAGGTTACCGAGCAGTACTTC

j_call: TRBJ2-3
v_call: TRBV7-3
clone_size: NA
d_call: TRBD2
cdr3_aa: CASSPYGLADTQYF
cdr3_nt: TGTGCCAGCAGCCCCTATGGACTAGCGGATACGCAGTATTTT

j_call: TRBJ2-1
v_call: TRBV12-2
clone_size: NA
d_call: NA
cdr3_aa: CASRLPYGGRGPIGEQFF
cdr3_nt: TGTGCAAGTCGCTTACCCTATGGCGGGAGGGGGCCGATTGGGGAGCAGTTCTTC

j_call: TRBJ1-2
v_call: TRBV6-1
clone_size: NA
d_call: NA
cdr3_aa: CASSDTGWGEHYGYTF
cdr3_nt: TGTGCCAGCAGTGATACTGGTTGGGGAGAGCACTATGGCTACACCTTC

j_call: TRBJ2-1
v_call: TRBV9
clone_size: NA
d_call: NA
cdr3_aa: CASSVVDGGNEQFF
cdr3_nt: TGTGCCAGCAGCGTAGTGGACGGAGGGAATGAGCAGTTCTTC

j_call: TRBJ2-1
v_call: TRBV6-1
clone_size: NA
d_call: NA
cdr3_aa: CASIKPGLGEQFF
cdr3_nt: TGTGCCAGCATCAAGCCAGGGTTGGGAGAGCAGTTCTTC

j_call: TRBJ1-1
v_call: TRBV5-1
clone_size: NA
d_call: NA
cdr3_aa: CASSLGANTEAFF
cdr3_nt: TGCGCCAGCAGCTTGGGGGCCAACACTGAAGCTTTCTTT

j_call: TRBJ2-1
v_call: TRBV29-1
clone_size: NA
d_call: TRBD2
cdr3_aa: CSVEGILAGENEQFF
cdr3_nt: TGCAGCGTTGAAGGGATACTAGCGGGAGAGAATGAGCAGTTCTTC

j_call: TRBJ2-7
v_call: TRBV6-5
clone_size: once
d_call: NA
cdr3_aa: CASSPTRVLAEQYF
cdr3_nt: TGTGCCAGCAGCCCTACCAGGGTTCTGGCCGAGCAGTACTTC

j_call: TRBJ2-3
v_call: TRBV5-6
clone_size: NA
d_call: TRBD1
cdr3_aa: CASSFLAQGGTDTQYF
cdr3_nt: TGTGCCAGCAGCTTTCTAGCCCAGGGGGGCACAGATACGCAGTATTTT

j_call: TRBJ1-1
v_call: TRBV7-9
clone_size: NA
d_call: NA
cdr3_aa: CASSDPTGGYWTEAFF
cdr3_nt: TGTGCCAGCAGCGACCCCACCGGGGGTTATTGGACTGAAGCTTTCTTT

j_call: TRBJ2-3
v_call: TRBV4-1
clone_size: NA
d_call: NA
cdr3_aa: CASSQPVDTQYF
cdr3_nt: TGCGCCAGCAGCCAACCAGTTGATACGCAGTATTTT

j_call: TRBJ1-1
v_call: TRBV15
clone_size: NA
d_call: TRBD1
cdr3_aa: CATSSWTGGRTEAFF
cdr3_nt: TGTGCCACCAGCTCTTGGACAGGGGGTAGGACTGAAGCTTTCTTT

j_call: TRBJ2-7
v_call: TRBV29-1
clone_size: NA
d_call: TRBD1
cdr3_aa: CSVYRGASYEQYF
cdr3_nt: TGCAGCGTTTACAGGGGAGCCTCCTACGAGCAGTACTTC

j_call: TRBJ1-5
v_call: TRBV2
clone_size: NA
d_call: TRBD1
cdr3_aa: CASRHRGEGQPQHF
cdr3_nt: TGTGCCAGCAGACACAGGGGAGAGGGTCAGCCCCAGCATTTT

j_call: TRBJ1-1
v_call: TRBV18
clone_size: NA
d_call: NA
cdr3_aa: CASSLGMTTVNTEAFF
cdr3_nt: TGTGCCAGCTCACTAGGAATGACGACAGTAAACACTGAAGCTTTCTTT

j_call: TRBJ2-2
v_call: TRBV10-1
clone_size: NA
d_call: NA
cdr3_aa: CASRVMGRERTGELFF
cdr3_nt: TGCGCCAGCAGGGTGATGGGCCGGGAGCGGACCGGGGAGCTGTTTTTT

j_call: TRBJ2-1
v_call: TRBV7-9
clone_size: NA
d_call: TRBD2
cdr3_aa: CASSRLAEDEQFF
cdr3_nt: TGTGCCAGCAGCCGACTAGCCGAAGATGAGCAGTTCTTC

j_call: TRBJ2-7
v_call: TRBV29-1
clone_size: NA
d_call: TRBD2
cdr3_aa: CSVGGVSGLGYEQYF
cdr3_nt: TGCAGCGTTGGTGGGGTGAGCGGACTAGGATACGAGCAGTACTTC

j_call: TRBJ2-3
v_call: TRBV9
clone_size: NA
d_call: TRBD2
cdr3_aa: CASSPQVGLASTDTQYF
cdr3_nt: TGTGCCAGCAGCCCCCAGGTAGGACTAGCTAGCACAGATACGCAGTATTTT

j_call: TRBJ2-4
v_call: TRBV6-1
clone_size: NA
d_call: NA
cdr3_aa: CASRQGGNIQYF
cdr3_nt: TGTGCCAGCAGACAGGGGGGGAACATTCAGTACTTC

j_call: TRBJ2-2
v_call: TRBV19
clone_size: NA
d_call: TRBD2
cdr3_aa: CASQTVAGGTGELFF
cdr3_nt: TGTGCCAGCCAGACGGTAGCGGGAGGCACCGGGGAGCTGTTTTTT